One and the same sample provided the 11 T cell receptor beta chains below, sequenced in a study of radiation and T cells in renal cell carcinoma. Time point specified: blood 2 weeks post-SBRT. The treatment was: 15 Gy SBRT to primary tumor, nephrectomy 4 weeks later. The data were produced by immunoSEQ multiplex PCR, yet TCRdb's version contains in-frame clones alone and is incomplete. The sample consists of almost 50,000 clones, 80% of them appearing once. This sample comprised blood, obtained from a patient whose treatment included radiotherapy and nephrectomy. Source of these receptors: a woman in her 70s with renal cell carcinoma.

This rearrangement joins TRBV5-1 to TRBJ2-7; 7 bases are a match to TRBD1. This CDR3 is built from 13 residues. V lost 4 bases to trimming and J lost 3 bases; unmatched junction nucleotides: 4. Germline values: CDR1 SGHRS, CDR2 YFSETQ. CDR3 coding DNA: TGCGCCAGCAGCCGAGGACAGGTCTACGAGCAGTACTTC. Amino acids: CASSRGQVYEQYF. Drawing the rest from reference TRBV5-1 and TRBJ2-7, the complete variable domain is KAGVTQTPRYLIKTRGQQVTLSCSPISGHRSVSWYQQTPGQGLQFLFEYFSETQRNKGNFPGRFSGRQFSNSRSEMNVSTLELGDSALYLCASSRGQVYEQYFGPGTRLTVT.

This chain links TRBV4-3 with TRBJ2-1; D assignment may be TRBD1 or TRBD2 (7 bases each). Germline V lookup: CDR1 LGHNA, CDR2 YSLEER. With 0 bases removed from V and 3 bases from J, the gap between germline ends came to 12 bases. The CDR3 has 16 residues. This CDR3 is CASSQDQGDYYNEQFF. CDR3 nucleotides: TGCGCCAGCAGCCAAGATCAGGGGGACTACTACAATGAGCAGTTCTTC.

V usage is TRBV5-6 and J usage is TRBJ2-7; D remains ambiguous. The germline V and J ends were trimmed by 2 bases and 4 bases, with 7 bases remaining between them. CDR1 SGHDT and CDR2 YYEEEE come from the germline V gene. This CDR3 is built from 12 residues. In nucleotides, the CDR3 is TGTGCCAGCAGCTTTGGATTTTACGAGCAGTACTTC. This encodes CASSFGFYEQYF.

The genes are TRBV10-3 and TRBJ2-7; D is unresolved. CDR1 is ENHRY, CDR2 SYGVKD, per germline. The CDR3 consists of 13 residues. V shed 3 bases and J shed 1 base, with 7 bases lying between them. The CDR3 here is CAISDSPSYEQYF. The CDR3 DNA reads TGTGCCATCAGTGATTCCCCTTCCTACGAGCAGTACTTC.

V usage is TRBV7-9 and J usage is TRBJ2-5; D is unclear. The CDR3 consists of 13 residues. V was pared by 4 bases and J by 1 base, with 7 bases between. CDR1 is SEHNR, CDR2 FQNEAQ, per germline (reference sequence). Written as DNA, the CDR3 is TGTGCCAGCAGCTCTTGGACCCAAGAGACCCAGTACTTC. As protein: CASSSWTQETQYF.

This clone ranks as medium-sized. V and J are TRBV27 and TRBJ1-1; D gene ambiguous. This CDR3 spans 13 amino acids. V was trimmed by 8 bases and J by 6 bases, leaving 16 bases between them. Germline CDR1 is MNHEY and CDR2 is SMNVEV (reference sequence). DNA for the CDR3: TGTGCCAGCGGGTTTACGGTAGCTGCTGAAGCTTTCTTT. This translates into CASGFTVAAEAFF.

The V gene is TRBV5-6, the J gene TRBJ2-5, with 7 bases fitting TRBD1. This CDR3 is built from 13 residues. The germline gives CDR1 SGHDT, CDR2 YYEEEE. The V gene end was trimmed by 2 bases and the J gene end by 5 bases; junction bases not matched to a gene: 3. The CDR3 DNA follows: TGTGCCAGCAGCTTACAGGGGAGCGAGACCCAGTACTTC. Protein: CASSLQGSETQYF. Variable domain in full (rest from reference TRBV5-6 and TRBJ2-5): DAGVTQSPTHLIKTRGQQVTLRCSPKSGHDTVSWYQQALGQGPQFIFQYYEEEERQRGNFPDRFSGHQFPNYSSELNVNALLLGDSALYLCASSLQGSETQYFGPGTRLLVL.

The gene calls are TRBV7-8 and TRBJ1-2; D remains ambiguous. V was pared by 4 bases and J by 5 bases, with 8 bases between. The CDR3 runs to 12 residues. Germline assignment: CDR1 SGHVS and CDR2 FQNEAQ. The CDR3 spells CASSSLAYGYTF. For the CDR3, the DNA is TGTGCCAGCAGCTCGCTTGCTTATGGCTACACCTTC.

This sequence joins TRBV21-1 and TRBJ2-5. TRBV21-1 is shown as a pseudogene. The CDR3 runs to 14 residues. The DNA of the CDR3 is TGTGCCAGCAGCAAAGGGGGGTACCAAGAGACCCAGTACTTC. Translating gives CASSKGGYQETQYF.

Only one count was recorded for this clone. The same CDR3 is also encoded by other DNA sequences in this sample. The chain employs TRBV19 and TRBJ2-7; D ambiguous. Germline V gene lookup returns CDR1 LNHDA and CDR2 SQIVND (reference sequence). Trimming took 4 bases from V and 2 from J, leaving 9 bases between them. CDR3 size: 13 residues. CDR3 coding DNA: TGTGCCAGTAGTAACACAGCTACCTACGAGCAGTACTTC. This translates into CASSNTATYEQYF.

This chain uses TRBV2 with TRBJ2-1; D is possibly TRBD2 (5 bases). This CDR3 has 15 residues. V lost 6 bases and J 0 bases, leaving 12 bases between the germline ends. Germline CDR1 is SNHLY and CDR2 is FYNNEI. The CDR3 DNA follows: TGTGCCAGCAGAACGACTACTTCCTCCTACAATGAGCAGTTCTTC. It translates to CASRTTTSSYNEQFF.